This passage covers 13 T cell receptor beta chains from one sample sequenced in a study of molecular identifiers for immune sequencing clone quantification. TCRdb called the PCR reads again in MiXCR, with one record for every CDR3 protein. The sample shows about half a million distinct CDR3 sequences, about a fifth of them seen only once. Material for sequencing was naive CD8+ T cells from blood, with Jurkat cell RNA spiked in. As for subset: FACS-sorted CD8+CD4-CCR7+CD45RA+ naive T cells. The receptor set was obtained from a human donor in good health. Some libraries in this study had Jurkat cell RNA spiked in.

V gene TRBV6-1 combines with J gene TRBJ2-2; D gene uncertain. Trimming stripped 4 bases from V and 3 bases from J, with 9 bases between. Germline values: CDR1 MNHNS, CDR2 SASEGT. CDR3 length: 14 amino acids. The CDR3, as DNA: TGTGCCAGCAGTGCTAGGGTCGACACCGGGGAGCTGTTTTTT. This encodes CASSARVDTGELFF.

The CDR3 loop reads CASSGGPVIEQYF. As DNA, the CDR3 is TGTGCCAGTAGTGGGGGCCCCGTCATCGAGCAGTACTTC. J is TRBJ2-7 and V is TRBV19; weak D call: TRBD1 (6 bases). In germline, CDR1 is LNHDA, CDR2 SQIVND (reference sequence). This CDR3 is built from 13 residues. V was cut by 5 bases and J by 6 bases, with 14 bases left in between.

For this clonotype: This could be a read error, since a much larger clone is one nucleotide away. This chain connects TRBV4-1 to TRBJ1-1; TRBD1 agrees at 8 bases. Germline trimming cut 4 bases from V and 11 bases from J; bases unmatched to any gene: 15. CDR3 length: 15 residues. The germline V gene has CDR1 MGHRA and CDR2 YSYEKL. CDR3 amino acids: CASSPPGQDPGGAFF. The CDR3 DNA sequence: TGCGCCAGCAGCCCCCCGGGACAGGATCCCGGGGGGGCTTTCTTT.

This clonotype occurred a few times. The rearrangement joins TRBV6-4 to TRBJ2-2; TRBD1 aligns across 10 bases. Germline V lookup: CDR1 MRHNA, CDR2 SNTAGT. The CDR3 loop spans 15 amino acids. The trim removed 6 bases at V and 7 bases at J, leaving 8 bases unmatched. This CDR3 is CASRETGGAGGELFF. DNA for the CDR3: TGTGCCAGCAGAGAGACAGGGGGCGCCGGCGGGGAGCTGTTTTTT.

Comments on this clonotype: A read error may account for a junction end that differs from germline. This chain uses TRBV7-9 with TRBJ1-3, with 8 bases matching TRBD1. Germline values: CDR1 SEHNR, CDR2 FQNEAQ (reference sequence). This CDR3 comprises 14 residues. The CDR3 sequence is CASNLQGAGNTIYF. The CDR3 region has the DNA TGTGCCAGCAACTTACAGGGGGCTGGAAACACCATATATTTT. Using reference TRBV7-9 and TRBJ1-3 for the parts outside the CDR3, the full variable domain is DTGVSQNPRHKITKRGQNVTFRCDPISEHNRLYWYRQTLGQGPEFLTYFQNEAQLEKSRLLSDRFSAERPKGSFSTLEIQRTEQGDSAMYLCASNLQGAGNTIYFGEGSWLTVV.

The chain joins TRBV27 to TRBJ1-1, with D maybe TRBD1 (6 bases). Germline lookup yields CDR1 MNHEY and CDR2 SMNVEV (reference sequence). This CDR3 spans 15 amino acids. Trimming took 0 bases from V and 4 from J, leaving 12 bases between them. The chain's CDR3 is CASSLSPGGLTEAFF. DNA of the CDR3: TGTGCCAGCAGTTTATCTCCCGGGGGCCTCACTGAAGCTTTCTTT.

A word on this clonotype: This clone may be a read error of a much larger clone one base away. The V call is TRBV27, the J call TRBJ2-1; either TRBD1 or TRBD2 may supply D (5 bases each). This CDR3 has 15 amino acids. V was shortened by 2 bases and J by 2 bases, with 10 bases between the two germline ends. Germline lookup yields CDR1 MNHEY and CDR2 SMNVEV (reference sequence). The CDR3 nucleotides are TGTGCCAGCAGTTTACGGGACGGCGCCTACAATGAGCAGTTCTTC. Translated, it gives CASSLRDGAYNEQFF.

The CDR3 here is CASSVESGVDSNQPQHF. CDR3 sequence (DNA): TGTGCCAGCAGCGTAGAATCTGGGGTTGATAGCAATCAGCCCCAGCATTTT. The rearrangement joins TRBV9 to TRBJ1-5; D uncertain. Trimming left V 0 bases short and J 0 bases short, with 13 bases between. There are 17 residues in the CDR3. CDR1 is SGDLS and CDR2 is YYNGEE in the germline V gene.

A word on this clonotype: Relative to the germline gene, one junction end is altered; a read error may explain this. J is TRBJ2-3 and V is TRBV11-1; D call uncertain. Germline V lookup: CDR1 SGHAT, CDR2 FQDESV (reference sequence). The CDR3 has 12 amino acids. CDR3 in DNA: TGTGTCAGCAGCTTAGCTGGAGATACGCAGTATTTT. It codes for CVSSLAGDTQYF.

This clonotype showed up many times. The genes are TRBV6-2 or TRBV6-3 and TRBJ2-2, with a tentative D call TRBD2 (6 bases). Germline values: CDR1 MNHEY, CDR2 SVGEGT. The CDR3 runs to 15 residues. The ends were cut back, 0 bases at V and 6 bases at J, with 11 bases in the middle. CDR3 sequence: CASSYSNWGAGELFF. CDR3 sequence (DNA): TGTGCCAGCAGTTACTCGAATTGGGGGGCCGGGGAGCTGTTTTTT.

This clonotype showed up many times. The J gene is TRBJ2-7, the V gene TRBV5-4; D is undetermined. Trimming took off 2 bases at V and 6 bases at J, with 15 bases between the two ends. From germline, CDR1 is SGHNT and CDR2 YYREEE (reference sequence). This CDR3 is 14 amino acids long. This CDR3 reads CASSLADHTIEQYF. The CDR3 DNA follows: TGTGCCAGCAGCTTAGCCGACCATACGATCGAGCAGTACTTC.

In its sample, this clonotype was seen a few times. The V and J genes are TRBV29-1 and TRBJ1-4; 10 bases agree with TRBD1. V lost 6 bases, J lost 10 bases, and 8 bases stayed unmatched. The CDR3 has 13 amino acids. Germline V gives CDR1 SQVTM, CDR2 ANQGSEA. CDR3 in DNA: TGCAGCGTGCGACAGGGGGCGAGTGGAAAACTGTTTTTT. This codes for CSVRQGASGKLFF.

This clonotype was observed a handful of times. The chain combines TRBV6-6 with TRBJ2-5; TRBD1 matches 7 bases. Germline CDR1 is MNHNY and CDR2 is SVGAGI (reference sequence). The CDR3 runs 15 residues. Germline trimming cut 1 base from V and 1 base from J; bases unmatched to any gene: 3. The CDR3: CASSYWGQIQETQYF. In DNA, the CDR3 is TGTGCCAGCAGTTACTGGGGACAGATCCAAGAGACCCAGTACTTC.